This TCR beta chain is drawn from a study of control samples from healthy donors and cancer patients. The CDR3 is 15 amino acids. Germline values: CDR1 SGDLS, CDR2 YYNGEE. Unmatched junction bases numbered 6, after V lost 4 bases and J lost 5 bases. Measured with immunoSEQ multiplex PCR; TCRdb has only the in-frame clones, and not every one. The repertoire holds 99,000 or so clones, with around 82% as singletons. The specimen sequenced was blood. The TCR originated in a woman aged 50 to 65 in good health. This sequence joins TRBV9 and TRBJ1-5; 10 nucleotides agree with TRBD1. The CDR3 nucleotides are TGTGCCAGCAGCCGCGCTGGGACAGGGGATCAGCCCCAGCATTTT. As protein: CASSRAGTGDQPQHF. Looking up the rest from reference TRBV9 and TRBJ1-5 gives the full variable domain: DSGVTQTPKHLITATGQRVTLRCSPRSGDLSVYWYQQSLDQGLQFLIQYYNGEERAKGNILERFSAQQFPDLHSELNLSSLELGDSALYFCASSRAGTGDQPQHFGDGTRLSIL.